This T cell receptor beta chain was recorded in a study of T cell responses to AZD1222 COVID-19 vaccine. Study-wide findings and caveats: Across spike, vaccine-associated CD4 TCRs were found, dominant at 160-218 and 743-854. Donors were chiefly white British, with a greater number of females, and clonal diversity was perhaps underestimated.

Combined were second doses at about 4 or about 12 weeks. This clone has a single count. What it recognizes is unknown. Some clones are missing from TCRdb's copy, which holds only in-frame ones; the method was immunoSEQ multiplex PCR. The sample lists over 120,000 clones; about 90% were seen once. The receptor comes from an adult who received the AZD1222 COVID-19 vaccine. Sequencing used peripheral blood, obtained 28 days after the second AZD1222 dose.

The CDR3 reads CASSGNRGLEGNTIYF. Here the CDR3 DNA reads TGCGCCAGCAGTGGGAACAGGGGTCTAGAAGGAAACACCATATATTTT. The chain has TRBV10-1 and TRBJ1-3, with 7 bases fitting TRBD1. Germline CDR1 is WNHNN and CDR2 is SYGVQD (reference sequence). After removal of 4 bases from V and 4 bases from J, the junction contained 10 bases not matched to a gene. This CDR3 region has 16 residues.